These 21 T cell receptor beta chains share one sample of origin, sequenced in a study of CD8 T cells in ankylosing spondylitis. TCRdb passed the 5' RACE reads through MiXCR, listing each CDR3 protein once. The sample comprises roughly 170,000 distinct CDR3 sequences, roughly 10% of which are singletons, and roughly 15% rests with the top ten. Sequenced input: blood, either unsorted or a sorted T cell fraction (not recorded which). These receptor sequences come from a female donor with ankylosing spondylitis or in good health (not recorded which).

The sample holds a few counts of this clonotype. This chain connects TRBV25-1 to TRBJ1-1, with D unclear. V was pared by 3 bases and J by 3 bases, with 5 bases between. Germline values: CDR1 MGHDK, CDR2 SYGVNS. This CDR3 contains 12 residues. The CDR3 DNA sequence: TGTGCCAGCAGTGAGTCTTACACTGAAGCTTTCTTT. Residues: CASSESYTEAFF.

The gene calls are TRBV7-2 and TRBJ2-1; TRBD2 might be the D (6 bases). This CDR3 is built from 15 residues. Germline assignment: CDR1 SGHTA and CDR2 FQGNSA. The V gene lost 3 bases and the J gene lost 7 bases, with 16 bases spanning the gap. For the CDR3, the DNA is TGTGCCAGCAGCTTTTGGGGGGATTACGGAAATGAGCAGTTCTTC. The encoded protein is CASSFWGDYGNEQFF.

In nucleotides, the CDR3 is TGTGCCAGCTCACTCCGGGACAGGGGCCCAAATGAGCAGTTCTTC. Translating it yields CASSLRDRGPNEQFF. V usage is TRBV18 and J usage is TRBJ2-1; 10 positions agree with TRBD1. V was clipped by 4 bases and J by 7 bases; unmatched bases: 7. Germline-derived CDR1 and CDR2 are KGHSH and LQKENI. This CDR3 is 15 amino acids long. Filled out from reference TRBV18 and TRBJ2-1, the complete variable domain reads NAGVMQNPRHLVRRRGQEARLRCSPMKGHSHVYWYRQLPEEGLKFMVYLQKENIIDESGMPKERFSAEFPKEGPSILRIQQVVRGDSAAYFCASSLRDRGPNEQFFGPGTRLTVL.

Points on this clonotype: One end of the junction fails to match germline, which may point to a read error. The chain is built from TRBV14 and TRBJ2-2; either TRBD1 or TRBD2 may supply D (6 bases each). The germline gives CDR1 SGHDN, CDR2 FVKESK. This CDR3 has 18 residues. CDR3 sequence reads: CASSQDQGRYTDTRELFF. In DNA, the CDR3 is TGTGCCAGCAGCCAAGATCAGGGGAGGTATACGGACACCAGGGAGCTGTTTTTT.

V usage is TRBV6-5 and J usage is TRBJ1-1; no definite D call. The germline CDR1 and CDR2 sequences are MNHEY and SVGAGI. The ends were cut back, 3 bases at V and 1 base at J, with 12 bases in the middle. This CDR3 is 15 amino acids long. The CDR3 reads CASSYLAGKNTEAFF. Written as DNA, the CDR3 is TGTGCCAGCAGTTATCTGGCGGGAAAGAACACTGAAGCTTTCTTT.

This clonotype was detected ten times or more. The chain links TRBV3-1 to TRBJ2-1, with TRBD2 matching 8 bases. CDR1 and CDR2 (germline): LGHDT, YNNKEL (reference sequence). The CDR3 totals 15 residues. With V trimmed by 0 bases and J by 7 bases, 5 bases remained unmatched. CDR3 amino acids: CASSQESGSVNEQFF. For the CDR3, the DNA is TGTGCCAGCAGCCAAGAAAGCGGGAGTGTTAATGAGCAGTTCTTC.

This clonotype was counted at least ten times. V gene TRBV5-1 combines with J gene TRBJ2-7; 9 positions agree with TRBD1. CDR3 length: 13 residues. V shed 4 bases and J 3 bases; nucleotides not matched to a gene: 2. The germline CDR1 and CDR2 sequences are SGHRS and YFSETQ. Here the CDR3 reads CASSVTGGYEQYF. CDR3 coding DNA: TGCGCCAGCAGCGTGACAGGGGGCTACGAGCAGTACTTC.

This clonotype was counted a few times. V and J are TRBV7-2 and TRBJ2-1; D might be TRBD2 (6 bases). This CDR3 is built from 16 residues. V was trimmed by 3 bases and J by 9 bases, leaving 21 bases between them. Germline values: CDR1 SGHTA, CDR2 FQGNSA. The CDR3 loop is CASSFPRDFPLGEQFF. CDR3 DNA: TGTGCCAGCAGCTTCCCCCGGGACTTCCCCTTGGGTGAGCAGTTCTTC.

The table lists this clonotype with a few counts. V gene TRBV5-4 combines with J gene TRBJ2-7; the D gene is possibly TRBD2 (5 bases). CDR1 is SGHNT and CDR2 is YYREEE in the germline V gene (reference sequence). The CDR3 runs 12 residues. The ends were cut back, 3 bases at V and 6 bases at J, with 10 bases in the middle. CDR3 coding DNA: TGTGCCAGCAGCTGGGTTGGGAGCGAGCAGTACTTC. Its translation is CASSWVGSEQYF.

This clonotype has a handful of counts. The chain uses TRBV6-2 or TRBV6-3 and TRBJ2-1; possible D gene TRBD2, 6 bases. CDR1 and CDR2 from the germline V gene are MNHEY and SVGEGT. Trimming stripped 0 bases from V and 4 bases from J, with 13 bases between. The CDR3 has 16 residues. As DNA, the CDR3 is TGTGCCAGCAGTTACTCAGTGGCTGGAGGGTACAATGAGCAGTTCTTC. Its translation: CASSYSVAGGYNEQFF.

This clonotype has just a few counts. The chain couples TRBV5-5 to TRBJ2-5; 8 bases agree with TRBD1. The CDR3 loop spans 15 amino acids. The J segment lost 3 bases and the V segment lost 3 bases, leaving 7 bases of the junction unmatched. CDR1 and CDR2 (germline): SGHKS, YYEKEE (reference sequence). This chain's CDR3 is CASSSYPGGEETQYF. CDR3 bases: TGTGCCAGCAGCTCGTATCCAGGGGGCGAAGAGACCCAGTACTTC.

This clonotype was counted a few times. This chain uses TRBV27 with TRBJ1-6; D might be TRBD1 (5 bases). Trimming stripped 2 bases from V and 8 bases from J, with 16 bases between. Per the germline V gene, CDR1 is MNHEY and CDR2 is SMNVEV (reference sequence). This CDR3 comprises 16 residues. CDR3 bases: TGTGCCAGCAGTTTAGGGGGTAACCAGGGTTATTCACCCCTCCACTTT. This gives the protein CASSLGGNQGYSPLHF.

Here the CDR3 DNA reads TGTGCCTGGAGTTGGGGGGAGACTGAAGCTTTCTTT. Amino acids: CAWSWGETEAFF. The chain couples TRBV30 to TRBJ1-1; D might be TRBD1 (5 bases). V dropped 2 bases and J dropped 5 bases, with 9 bases sitting between them. CDR1 is GTSNPN and CDR2 is SVGIG in the germline V gene (reference sequence). This CDR3 has 12 amino acids.

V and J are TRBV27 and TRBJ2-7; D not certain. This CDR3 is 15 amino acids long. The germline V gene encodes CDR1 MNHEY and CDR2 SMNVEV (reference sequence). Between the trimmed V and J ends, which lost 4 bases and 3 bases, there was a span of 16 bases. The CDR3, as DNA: TGTGCCAGCAGTTCTGGATACGGCGGCTACTACGAGCAGTACTTC. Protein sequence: CASSSGYGGYYEQYF.

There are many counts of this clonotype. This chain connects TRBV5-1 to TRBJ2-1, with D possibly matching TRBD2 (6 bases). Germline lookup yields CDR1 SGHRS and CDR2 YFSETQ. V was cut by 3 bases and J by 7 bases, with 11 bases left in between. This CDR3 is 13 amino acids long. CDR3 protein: CASSSGLLNEQFF. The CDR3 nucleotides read TGCGCCAGCAGCTCGGGACTCTTAAATGAGCAGTTCTTC. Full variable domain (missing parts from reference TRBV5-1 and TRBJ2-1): KAGVTQTPRYLIKTRGQQVTLSCSPISGHRSVSWYQQTPGQGLQFLFEYFSETQRNKGNFPGRFSGRQFSNSRSEMNVSTLELGDSALYLCASSSGLLNEQFFGPGTRLTVL.

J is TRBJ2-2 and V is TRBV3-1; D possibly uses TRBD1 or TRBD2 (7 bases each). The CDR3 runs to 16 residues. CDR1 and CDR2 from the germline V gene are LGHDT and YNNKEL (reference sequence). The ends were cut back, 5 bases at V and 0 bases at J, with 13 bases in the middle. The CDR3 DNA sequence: TGTGCCAGCAGCTTACAGGGGAGGGCGAACACCGGGGAGCTGTTTTTT. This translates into CASSLQGRANTGELFF.

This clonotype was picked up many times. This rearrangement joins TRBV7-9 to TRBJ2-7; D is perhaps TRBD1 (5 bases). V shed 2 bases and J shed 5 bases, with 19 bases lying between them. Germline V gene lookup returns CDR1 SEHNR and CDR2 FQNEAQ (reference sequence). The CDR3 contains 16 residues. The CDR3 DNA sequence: TGTGCCAGCAGCTTATCCGGTGGGCAGGGTTGGCACGAGCAGTACTTC. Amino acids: CASSLSGGQGWHEQYF.

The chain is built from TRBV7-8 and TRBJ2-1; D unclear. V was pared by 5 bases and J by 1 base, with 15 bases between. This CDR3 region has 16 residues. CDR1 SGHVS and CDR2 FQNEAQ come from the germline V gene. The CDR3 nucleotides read TGTGCCAGCAGCCCTCGGCCCATAGAGTCCTACAATGAGCAGTTCTTC. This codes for CASSPRPIESYNEQFF.

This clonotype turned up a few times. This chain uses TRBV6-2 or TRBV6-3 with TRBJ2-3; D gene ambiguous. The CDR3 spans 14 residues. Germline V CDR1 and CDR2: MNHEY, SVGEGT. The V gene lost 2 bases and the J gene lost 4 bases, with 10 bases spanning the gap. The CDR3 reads CASSYSPIPDTQYF. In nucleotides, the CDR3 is TGTGCCAGCAGTTACAGCCCGATACCAGATACGCAGTATTTT.

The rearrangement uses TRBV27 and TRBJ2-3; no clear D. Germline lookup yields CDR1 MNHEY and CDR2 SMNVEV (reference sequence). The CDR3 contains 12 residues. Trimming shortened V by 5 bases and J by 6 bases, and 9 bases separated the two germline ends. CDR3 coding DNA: TGTGCCAGCAGTCCCGGTTTTGATACGCAGTATTTT. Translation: CASSPGFDTQYF.

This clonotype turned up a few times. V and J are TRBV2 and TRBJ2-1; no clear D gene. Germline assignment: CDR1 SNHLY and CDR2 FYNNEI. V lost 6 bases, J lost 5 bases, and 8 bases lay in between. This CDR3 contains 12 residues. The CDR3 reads CASRAQNNEQFF. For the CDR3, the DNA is TGTGCCAGCAGGGCACAGAACAATGAGCAGTTCTTC.